The clone carrying this T cell receptor (beta chain) was seen many times. In germline, CDR1 is LNHDA, CDR2 SQIVND (reference sequence). J gave up 2 bases and V 7 bases, and 11 bases lay outside the gene matches. This CDR3 comprises 17 residues. The data were taken from a study of T cells after yellow fever vaccination. Via MiXCR, TCRdb re-called the 5' RACE reads, giving one row per CDR3 protein. The table lists roughly 340,000 distinct CDR3 sequences, 8.7% of them singletons. The rearrangement links TRBV19 to TRBJ2-2; 9 nucleotides match TRBD2. Specimen: PBMCs, collected on the day of the first yellow fever vaccination. The receptor was isolated from a young man who received the YFV17D yellow fever vaccine. CDR3 residues: CASKSGSGGPNTGELFF. The DNA for the CDR3 is TGTGCCAGTAAGAGCGGTAGCGGGGGCCCCAACACCGGGGAGCTGTTTTTT.